Sequencing of this T cell receptor beta chain was carried out in a study of beta chain features in type 1 diabetes. Blood was drawn once from each donor into heparinised tubes. The draws averaged roughly 120 mL. Sequencing targeted expressed TCRB transcripts, as all isolated RNA had been reverse transcribed. The protocol was immunoSEQ multiplex PCR, while the TCRdb copy is restricted to in-frame clones and leaves out a portion. Among some 360,000 clones, roughly a fifth were seen once, and the ten largest hold 0.044%. This clone showed up just a few times. This CDR3 is 15 amino acids long. V was clipped by 3 bases and J by 6 bases, with 16 bases between them. Germline CDR1 and CDR2: SGHVS and FQNEAQ.

The chain has TRBV7-8 and TRBJ2-3; D gene uncertain. The sequence was collected from a woman in her late teens or twenties in good health. The sequenced material came from naive CD4+ T cells from blood. The CDR3 DNA reads TGTGCCAGCAGCTTGGCCGGGTCCCCGGCGGATACGCAGTATTTT. Encoded protein: CASSLAGSPADTQYF.